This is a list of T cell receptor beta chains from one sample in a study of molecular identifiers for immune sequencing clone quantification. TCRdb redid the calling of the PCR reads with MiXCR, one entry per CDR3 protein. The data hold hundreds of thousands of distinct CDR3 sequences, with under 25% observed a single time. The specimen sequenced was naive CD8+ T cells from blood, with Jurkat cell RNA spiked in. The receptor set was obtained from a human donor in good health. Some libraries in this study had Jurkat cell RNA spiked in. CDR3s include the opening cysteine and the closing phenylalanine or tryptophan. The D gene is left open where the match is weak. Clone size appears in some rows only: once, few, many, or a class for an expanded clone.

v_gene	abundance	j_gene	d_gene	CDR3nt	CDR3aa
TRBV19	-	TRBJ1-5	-	TGTGCCAGTAGTATAGGACAGTTGGGGGGTCAGCCCCAGCATTTT	CASSIGQLGGQPQHF
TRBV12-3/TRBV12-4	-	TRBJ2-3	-	TGTGCCAGCAGCCCATTACCGCAGTGTTTT	CASSPLPQCF
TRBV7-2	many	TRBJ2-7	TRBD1	TGTGCCAGCAGTGATAATGGCAGGGGGCAGTACGAGCAGTACTTC	CASSDNGRGQYEQYF
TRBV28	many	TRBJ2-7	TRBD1	TGTGCCAGCAGCGGCCGGGACAGGACCTACGAGCAGTACTTC	CASSGRDRTYEQYF
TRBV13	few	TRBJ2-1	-	TGTGCCAGCAGCTCACCAAAACTAGCTTACAATGAGCAGTTCTTC	CASSSPKLAYNEQFF
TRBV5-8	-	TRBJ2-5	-	TGTGCCAGCAGACAGACCCTCAACCAATACTTC	CASRQTLNQYF
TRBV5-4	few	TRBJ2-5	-	TGTGCCAGCAGTGAAAACTGGGGGAACCAAGAGACCCAGTACTTC	CASSENWGNQETQYF
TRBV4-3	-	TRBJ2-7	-	TGCGCCAGCAGCCAAGATACGATCTACGAGCAGTACTTC	CASSQDTIYEQYF
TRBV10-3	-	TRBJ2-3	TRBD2	TGTGCCATCTGGACTAGCGTGTACCCCACAGATACGCAGTATTTT	CAIWTSVYPTDTQYF
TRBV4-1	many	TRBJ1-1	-	TGCGCCAGCAGCCTGGACAGAACTGAAGCTTTCTTT	CASSLDRTEAFF
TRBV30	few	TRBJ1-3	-	TGTGCCTGGAGTGTCTGGGGATCTGGAAACACCATATATTTT	CAWSVWGSGNTIYF
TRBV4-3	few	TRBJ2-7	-	TGCGCCAGCAGCCAAGCCAGGGCCGCCTACGAGCAGTACTTC	CASSQARAAYEQYF
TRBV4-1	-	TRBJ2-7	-	TGCGCCAGCAGCCAAGTCGGGGGTGACAAGTTCTACGAGCAGTACTTC	CASSQVGGDKFYEQYF
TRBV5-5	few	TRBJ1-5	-	TGTGCCAGCAGCACCAGATACAATCAGCCCCAGCATTTT	CASSTRYNQPQHF
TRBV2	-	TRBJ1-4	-	TGTGCCTATCCGGACGAGGAGAGGTCGGGAAAACTGTTTTTT	CAYPDEERSGKLFF
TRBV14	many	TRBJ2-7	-	TGTGCCAGCAGCCAAGAGGTTGTTGGGGGGCACGAGCAGTACTTC	CASSQEVVGGHEQYF
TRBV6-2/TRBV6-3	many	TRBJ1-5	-	TGTGCCAGCAGTTTGTTAAGACAGGGCAATCAGCCCCAGCATTTT	CASSLLRQGNQPQHF
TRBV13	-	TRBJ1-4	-	TGTGCCAGCAGCCCGACCTCTAATGAAAAACTGTTTTTT	CASSPTSNEKLFF
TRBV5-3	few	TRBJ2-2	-	TGTGCCAGCAGCTTAACTAGCTTGAACACCGGGGAGCTGTTTTTT	CASSLTSLNTGELFF
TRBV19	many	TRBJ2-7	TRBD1	TGTGCCAGTAGTATGGGGACAGGGACACCGTACGAGCAGTACTTC	CASSMGTGTPYEQYF
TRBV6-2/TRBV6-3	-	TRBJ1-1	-	TGTGCCAGCAGTTACTCCTCGTCAGATGGAGCTTTCTTT	CASSYSSSDGAFF
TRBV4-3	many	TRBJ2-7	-	TGCGCCAGCAGCCAAGAGGCCCTGGGACACCCAAGCTCCTACGAGCAGTACTTC	CASSQEALGHPSSYEQYF
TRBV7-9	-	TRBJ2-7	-	TGTGCCAGCAGTTCTACCAGCGCCGAGGTGCAGTACTTC	CASSSTSAEVQYF
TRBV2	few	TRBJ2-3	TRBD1	TGTGCCAGCAGAGATGACAGGGGGACCGAAGATACGCAGTATTTT	CASRDDRGTEDTQYF
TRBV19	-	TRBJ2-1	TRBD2	TGTGCCAGTAGTATGGGGACTAGTTTCGGGTCTCTGAGTTCCTACAATGAGCAGTTCTTC	CASSMGTSFGSLSSYNEQFF
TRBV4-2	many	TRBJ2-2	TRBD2	TGTGCCAGCAGCCAAGGACTAGCGGCGAACACCGGGGAGCTGTTTTTT	CASSQGLAANTGELFF
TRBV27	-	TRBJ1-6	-	TGTGCCAGCAGTTTGGCAAATCCACCCCTCCACTTT	CASSLANPPLHF
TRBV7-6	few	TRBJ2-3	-	TGTGCCAGCAGCCCCCGTGGGGGGGCCCCGGAGGCAGATACGCAGTATTTT	CASSPRGGAPEADTQYF
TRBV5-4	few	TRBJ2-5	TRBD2	TGTGCCAGCAGCTTCCTCGGACTAGCGGGGCAAGAGACCCAGTACTTC	CASSFLGLAGQETQYF
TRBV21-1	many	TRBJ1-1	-	TGTGCCAGCAGCTCACCGAGGAGGGGCACTGAAGCTTTCTTT	CASSSPRRGTEAFF
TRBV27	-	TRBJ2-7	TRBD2	TGTGCCAGCGGCCCGGGACTAGCGGCCTACGAGCAGTACTTC	CASGPGLAAYEQYF
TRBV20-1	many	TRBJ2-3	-	TGCAGTGCTGCCCCCAGGAGCGGAAGCACAGATACGCAGTATTTT	CSAAPRSGSTDTQYF
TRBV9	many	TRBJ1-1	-	TGTGCCAGCAGCGTAGGGGGGGCTGCTGAAGCTTTCTTT	CASSVGGAAEAFF
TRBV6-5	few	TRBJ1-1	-	TGTGCCAGCAGTTACTTAACGGGAAACACTGAAGCTTTCTTT	CASSYLTGNTEAFF
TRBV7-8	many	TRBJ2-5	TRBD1	TGTGCCAGCAGCCCCTGGGGGACAGGGGATGAGACCCAGTACTTC	CASSPWGTGDETQYF
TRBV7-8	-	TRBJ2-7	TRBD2	TGTGCCGGCAGTCCAACTAGCGGGGGATCCTACGAGCAGTACTTC	CAGSPTSGGSYEQYF
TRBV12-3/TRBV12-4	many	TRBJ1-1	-	TGTGCCAGCAGTTTTGAGATGAGGGGGACTGAAGCTTTCTTT	CASSFEMRGTEAFF
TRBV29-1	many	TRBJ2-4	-	TGCAGCGTTGAGATCCCGTCCCTTCTAGCCAAAAACATTCAGTACTTC	CSVEIPSLLAKNIQYF
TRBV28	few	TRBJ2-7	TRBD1	TGTGCCAGCGGACAGGACTCCTACGAGCAGTACTTC	CASGQDSYEQYF
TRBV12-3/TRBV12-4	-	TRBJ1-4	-	TGTGCCAGCAGTTTAGTAACAGTTAATATGAGGAAACTGTCTTTT	CASSLVTVNMRKLSF
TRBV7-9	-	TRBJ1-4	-	TGTGCCAGCACCACAAGAGCTGGTGAAAAACTGTTTTTT	CASTTRAGEKLFF
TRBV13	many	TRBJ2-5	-	TGTGCCAGCAGCCTAACGTCCGGGGTAGAGACCCAGTACTTC	CASSLTSGVETQYF
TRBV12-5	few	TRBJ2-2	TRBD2	TGTGCTAGTGGCGATAGCGGGGAGAACACCGGGGAGCTGTTTTTT	CASGDSGENTGELFF
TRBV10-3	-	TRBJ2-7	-	TGTGCCATCAGTGAGGTCTCCTACGAGCAGTACTTC	CAISEVSYEQYF
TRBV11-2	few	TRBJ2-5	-	TGTGCCAGCAGCTTAGATTTCGGGGACCAAGAGACCCAGTACTTC	CASSLDFGDQETQYF
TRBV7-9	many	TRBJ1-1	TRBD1	TGTGCCAGCAGACTGGACAGGATGAACACTGAAGCTTTCTTT	CASRLDRMNTEAFF
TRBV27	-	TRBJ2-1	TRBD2	TGTGCCAGCAGTCAGCGGGGTGTCCATGAGCAGTTCTTC	CASSQRGVHEQFF
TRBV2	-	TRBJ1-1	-	TGTGCCAGCAGGGGACTGGGTAGGGACACTGAAGCTTTCTTT	CASRGLGRDTEAFF
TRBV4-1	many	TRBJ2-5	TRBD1	TGCGCCAGCAGCCCGTACCACAGGGGGTCGGTAGAGACCCAGTACTTC	CASSPYHRGSVETQYF
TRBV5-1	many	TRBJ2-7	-	TGCGCCAGCACGTTGGGGGCTGGCTACGAGCAGTACTTC	CASTLGAGYEQYF
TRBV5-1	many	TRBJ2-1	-	TGCGCCAGCAGCTTGGCCGGGGATGAGCAGTTCTTC	CASSLAGDEQFF
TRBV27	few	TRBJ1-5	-	TGTGCCAGCAGCTTTACAGGAAAAAATCAGCCCCAGCATTTT	CASSFTGKNQPQHF
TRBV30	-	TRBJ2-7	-	TGTGCCTGGAGCGTTTCAGGGTCCGAGCAGTACTTC	CAWSVSGSEQYF
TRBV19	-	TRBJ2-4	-	TGTGCCAGCAGTAACGAGGATGGGGGAGCCAAAAACACTCAGTACTTC	CASSNEDGGAKNTQYF